The TCR beta chain described here comes from a study of memory CD4+ T cells and cytomegalovirus serostatus. Assay used: immunoSEQ multiplex PCR; TCRdb lists only in-frame clones, some missing. This repertoire shows approximately 70,000 clones, 76% found once; its top ten account for approximately 4.5%. The sort gate was single viable CD3+CD4+CD8-CD45RO+ cells for memory CD4+ T cells. The material sequenced was memory CD4+ T cells from blood. This clonotype was obtained from an adult in good health and CMV-seropositive.

CDR3 loop: CASSSGQGAYQPQHF. The CDR3 DNA sequence: TGTGCCAGCAGTAGTGGACAGGGGGCGTATCAGCCCCAGCATTTT. This chain connects TRBV28 to TRBJ1-5; 11 bases align to TRBD1. The germline CDR1 and CDR2 sequences are MDHEN and SYDVKM. The CDR3 is 15 amino acids. V lost 5 bases and J lost 5; bases outside the gene matches: 5.